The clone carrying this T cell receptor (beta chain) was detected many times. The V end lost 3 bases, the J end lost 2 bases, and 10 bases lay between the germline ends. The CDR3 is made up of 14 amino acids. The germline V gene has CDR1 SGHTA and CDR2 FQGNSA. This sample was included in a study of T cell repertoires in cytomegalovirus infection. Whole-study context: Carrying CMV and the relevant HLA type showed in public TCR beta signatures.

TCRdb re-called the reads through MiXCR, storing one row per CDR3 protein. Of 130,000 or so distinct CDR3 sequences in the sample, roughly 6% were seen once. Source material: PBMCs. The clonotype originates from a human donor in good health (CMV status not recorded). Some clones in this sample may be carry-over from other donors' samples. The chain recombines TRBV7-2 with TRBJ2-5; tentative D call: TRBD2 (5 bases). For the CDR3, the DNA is TGTGCCAGCAGCTTCCGGGGTACTCAAGAGACCCAGTACTTC. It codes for CASSFRGTQETQYF.